This TCR beta chain was captured in a study of tumor-infiltrating lymphocytes in primary liver carcinoma. Looking at the study overall: The patients included men and women who were aged 30 to 69 years. Roughly 3.65 to 7.5 million productive TCRbeta reads came from each sample, comparable across tissue types.

General study results and limits: Just about 7.5-24% of leading clones were found in every one of five regions.

On this clonotype: The antigen is not known. Given a much more abundant clone one base away, this may be a read error. The CDR3 does not close with the conserved phenylalanine or tryptophan, likely indicating a read error.

The CDR3 has 14 residues. V trimming: 3 bases; J trimming: 6 bases; junction bases outside the gene matches: 4. Germline V lookup: CDR1 SNHLY, CDR2 FYNNEI. TCR beta cDNA was made from roughly 500 ng total RNA with a constant-region primer. Three nested multiplex PCR rounds of slightly modified ARM-PCR generated TCR beta libraries. TRBV1-TRBV30 forward primers paired with a C-beta reverse primer drove the first two PCR rounds, about 9 cycles each. TCRdb used MiXCR to reprocess the multiplex PCR reads, holding one entry per CDR3 protein. The data show around 81,000 distinct CDR3 sequences, with 71% seen just once and roughly an eighth held by the top ten. Investigators took RNA and DNA out together from roughly 21-30 mg of unsorted bulk tissue.

This chain uses TRBV2 with TRBJ1-5; 8 nucleotides match TRBD1. The TCR was taken from a woman aged 55-75 years with primary liver carcinoma and hepatitis B virus infection. The sample comprised liver tumor tissue from sampling region 4. Noted subset: tumor region T4, right-lateral pole. The CDR3 spells CASSDLTGAQPQHS. CDR3 DNA: TGTGCCAGCAGTGACTTGACAGGGGCTCAGCCCCAGCATTCT.